This passage covers 7 T cell receptor beta chains from one sample sequenced in a study of OX40 agonist ivuxolimab in advanced cancers. TCRdb's table, derived via immunoSEQ multiplex PCR, lists solely in-frame clones and lacks some. The sample lists 69,000 or so clones, approximately 85% occurring once. The source was CD4+ or CD8+ T cells sorted from blood, collected in a trial of the OX40 agonist ivuxolimab. The source of these receptors is an adult with an advanced solid tumor such as melanoma, head and neck, liver or kidney cancer.

The chain employs TRBV18 and TRBJ1-3; D ambiguous. Germline assignment: CDR1 KGHSH and CDR2 LQKENI. The germline V and J ends were trimmed by 3 bases and 0 bases, with 12 bases remaining between them. The CDR3 is 16 residues long. Here the CDR3 DNA reads TGTGCCAGCTCACCTTACGACACCAGCTCTGGAAACACCATATATTTT. Protein: CASSPYDTSSGNTIYF.

The gene calls are TRBV5-1 and TRBJ1-1; D may be TRBD1 (5 bases). V lost 3 bases to trimming and J lost 4 bases, with 16 bases between them. Germline lookup yields CDR1 SGHRS and CDR2 YFSETQ. The CDR3 has 15 residues. The CDR3 here is CASSSWIGGTTEAFF. CDR3 coding DNA: TGCGCCAGCAGCTCGTGGATCGGGGGGACCACTGAAGCTTTCTTT.

The V call is TRBV10-3, the J call TRBJ2-5; TRBD2 matches at 10 bases. J gave up 2 bases and V 7 bases, and 7 bases lay outside the gene matches. Germline CDR1 is ENHRY and CDR2 is SYGVKD. CDR3 length: 15 amino acids. CDR3: CAINNGLAEQETQYF. The CDR3 DNA sequence: TGTGCCATCAATAACGGACTAGCGGAACAAGAGACCCAGTACTTC.

The chain carries TRBV30 and TRBJ2-7; D gene ambiguous. CDR1 GTSNPN and CDR2 SVGIG come from the germline V gene (reference sequence). The CDR3 extends over 13 amino acids. V was shortened by 2 bases and J by 6 bases, with 14 bases between the two germline ends. The CDR3: CAWSRSWGSEQYF. In nucleotides, the CDR3 is TGTGCCTGGAGTCGATCTTGGGGTAGCGAGCAGTACTTC. The full variable domain, in which reference TRBV30 and TRBJ2-7 provide the parts outside the CDR3, is SQTIHQWPATLVQPVGSPLSLECTVEGTSNPNLYWYRQAAGRGLQLLFYSVGIGQISSEVPQNLSASRPQDRQFILSSKKLLLSDSGFYLCAWSRSWGSEQYFGPGTRLTVT.

Regarding this clone: This specimen includes other DNA sequences encoding the same CDR3. The chain recombines TRBV5-1 with TRBJ2-3; the match to TRBD1 covers 7 bases. The CDR3 runs to 14 residues. The V and J ends lost 1 base and 3 bases, in that order; junction bases with no gene match: 2. Germline V lookup: CDR1 SGHRS, CDR2 YFSETQ. For the CDR3, the DNA is TGCGCCAGCAGCTTGTCAGGGGGAACAGATACGCAGTATTTT. It specifies CASSLSGGTDTQYF.

V usage is TRBV5-5 and J usage is TRBJ2-5; a weak D match, TRBD1 (6 bases). Germline-derived CDR1 and CDR2 are SGHKS and YYEKEE (reference sequence). The germline V and J ends were trimmed by 3 bases and 5 bases, with 17 bases remaining between them. The CDR3 totals 15 residues. As DNA, the CDR3 is TGTGCCAGCAGCTCCACTACAGGGTGGGGGGAGACCCAGTACTTC. Amino acids: CASSSTTGWGETQYF.

This clone was counted only a few times. This chain connects TRBV10-2 to TRBJ1-5; TRBD1 matches at 10 bases. Germline CDR1 is WSHSY and CDR2 is SAAADI. The CDR3 has 16 residues. Trimming at V came to 1 base and at J to 6 bases, leaving 6 bases not matched to a gene. CDR3 loop: CASSEFPGQGSQPQHF. DNA for the CDR3: TGCGCCAGCAGTGAGTTTCCGGGACAGGGGAGTCAGCCCCAGCATTTT.